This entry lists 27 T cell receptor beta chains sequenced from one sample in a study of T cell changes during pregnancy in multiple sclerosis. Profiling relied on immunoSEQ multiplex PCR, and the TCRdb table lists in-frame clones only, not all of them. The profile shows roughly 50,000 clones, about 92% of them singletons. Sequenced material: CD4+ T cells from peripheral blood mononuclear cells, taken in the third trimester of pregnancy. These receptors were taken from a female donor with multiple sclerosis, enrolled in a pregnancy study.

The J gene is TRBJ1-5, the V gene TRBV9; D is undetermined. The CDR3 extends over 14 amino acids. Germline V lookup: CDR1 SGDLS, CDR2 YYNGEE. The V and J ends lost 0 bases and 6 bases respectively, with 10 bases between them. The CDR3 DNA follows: TGTGCCAGCAGCGTAGGGTTGGCGGGTCAGCCCCAGCATTTT. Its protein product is CASSVGLAGQPQHF.

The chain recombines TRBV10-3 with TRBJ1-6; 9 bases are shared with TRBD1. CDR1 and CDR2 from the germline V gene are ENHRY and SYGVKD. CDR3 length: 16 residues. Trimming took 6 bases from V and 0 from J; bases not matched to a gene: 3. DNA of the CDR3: TGTGCCATCAGGGGGACAGGGAGCTCCTATAATTCACCCCTCCACTTT. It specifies CAIRGTGSSYNSPLHF.

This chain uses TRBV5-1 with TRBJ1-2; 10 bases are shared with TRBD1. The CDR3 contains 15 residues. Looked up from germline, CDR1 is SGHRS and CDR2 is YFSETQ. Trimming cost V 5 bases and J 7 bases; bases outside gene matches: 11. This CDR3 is CASSSVSGQGSGYTF. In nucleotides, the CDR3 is TGCGCCAGCAGTTCCGTTTCGGGACAGGGGAGTGGCTACACCTTC.

Written as DNA, the CDR3 is TGTGCCTGGAGCCCCGGGAGGGGGAACACTGAAGCTTTCTTT. The encoded protein is CAWSPGRGNTEAFF. J is TRBJ1-1 and V is TRBV30; D might be TRBD1 (5 bases). The CDR3 sequence is 14 residues long. V was clipped by 3 bases and J by 1 base, with 12 bases between them. Germline CDR1 reads GTSNPN; CDR2 reads SVGIG (reference sequence). The variable domain in full, with the rest retrieved from reference TRBV30 and TRBJ1-1, is SQTIHQWPATLVQPVGSPLSLECTVEGTSNPNLYWYRQAAGRGLQLLFYSVGIGQISSEVPQNLSASRPQDRQFILSSKKLLLSDSGFYLCAWSPGRGNTEAFFGQGTRLTVV.

Here the CDR3 DNA reads TGTGCCAGCAGTGAAACGGTGACCGGGGAGCTGTTTTTT. Translation gives CASSETVTGELFF. The chain recombines TRBV2 with TRBJ2-2; the D is unclear. This CDR3 comprises 13 residues. V was cut by 2 bases and J by 5 bases, with 6 bases left in between. Germline CDR1 SNHLY, CDR2 FYNNEI. Full variable domain (remainder filled in from reference TRBV2 and TRBJ2-2): EPEVTQTPSHQVTQMGQEVILRCVPISNHLYFYWYRQILGQKVEFLVSFYNNEISEKSEIFDDQFSVERPDGSNFTLKIRSTKLEDSAMYFCASSETVTGELFFGEGSRLTVL.

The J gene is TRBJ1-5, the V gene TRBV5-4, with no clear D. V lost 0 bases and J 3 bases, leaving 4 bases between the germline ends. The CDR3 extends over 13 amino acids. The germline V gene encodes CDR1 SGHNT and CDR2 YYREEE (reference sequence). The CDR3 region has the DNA TGTGCCAGCAGCTTGGAGCTCAATCAGCCCCAGCATTTT. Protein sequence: CASSLELNQPQHF.

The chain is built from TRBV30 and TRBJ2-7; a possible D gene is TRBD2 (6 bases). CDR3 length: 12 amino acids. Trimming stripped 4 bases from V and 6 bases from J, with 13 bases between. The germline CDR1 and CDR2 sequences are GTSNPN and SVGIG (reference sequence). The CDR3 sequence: CAWTAQGLEQYF. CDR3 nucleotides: TGTGCCTGGACCGCCCAGGGACTCGAGCAGTACTTC.

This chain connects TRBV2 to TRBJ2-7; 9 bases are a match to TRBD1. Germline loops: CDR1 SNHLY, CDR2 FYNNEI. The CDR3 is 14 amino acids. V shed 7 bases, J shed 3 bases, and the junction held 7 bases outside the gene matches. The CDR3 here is CASKFQGQGYEQYF. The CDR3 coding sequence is TGTGCCAGCAAGTTTCAGGGACAGGGCTACGAGCAGTACTTC.

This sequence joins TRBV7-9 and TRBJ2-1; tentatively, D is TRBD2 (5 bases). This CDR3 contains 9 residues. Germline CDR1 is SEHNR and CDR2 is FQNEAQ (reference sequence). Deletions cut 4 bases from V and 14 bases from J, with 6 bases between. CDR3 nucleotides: TGTGCCAGCAGCTCGAGGGAGTTCTTC. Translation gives CASSSREFF.

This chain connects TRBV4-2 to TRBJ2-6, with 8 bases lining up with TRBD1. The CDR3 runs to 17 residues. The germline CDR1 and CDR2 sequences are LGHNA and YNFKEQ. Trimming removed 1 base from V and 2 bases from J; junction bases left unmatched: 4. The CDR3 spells CASSQGGTGTGANVLTF. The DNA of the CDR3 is TGTGCCAGCAGCCAAGGAGGGACAGGCACTGGGGCCAACGTCCTGACTTTC.

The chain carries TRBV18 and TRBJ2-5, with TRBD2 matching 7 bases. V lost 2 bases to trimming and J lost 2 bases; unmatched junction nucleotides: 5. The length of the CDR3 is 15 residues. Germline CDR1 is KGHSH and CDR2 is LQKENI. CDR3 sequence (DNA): TGTGCCAGCTCACCAAGCGGGGTGACACAAGAGACCCAGTACTTC. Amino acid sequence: CASSPSGVTQETQYF.

The CDR3 loop reads CASSEQGYEQYF. CDR3 coding DNA: TGTGCCAGCAGTGAGCAGGGGTACGAGCAGTACTTC. The J gene is TRBJ2-7, the V gene TRBV25-1; tentative D call: TRBD1 (6 bases). V was pared by 3 bases and J by 4 bases, with 7 bases between. The CDR3 has 12 amino acids. Germline V gives CDR1 MGHDK, CDR2 SYGVNS.

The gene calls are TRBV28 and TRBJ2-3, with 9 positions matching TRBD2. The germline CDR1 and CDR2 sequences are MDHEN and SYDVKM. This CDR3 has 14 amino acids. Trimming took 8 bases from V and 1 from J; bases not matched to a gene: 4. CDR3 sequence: CASRSGSGTDTQYF. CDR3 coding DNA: TGTGCCAGCCGTAGCGGGAGTGGCACAGATACGCAGTATTTT.

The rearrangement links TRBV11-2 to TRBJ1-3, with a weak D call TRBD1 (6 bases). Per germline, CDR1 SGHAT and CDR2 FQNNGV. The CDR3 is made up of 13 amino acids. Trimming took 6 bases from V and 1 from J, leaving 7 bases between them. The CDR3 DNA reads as TGTGCCAGCAGTACAGGGTCTGGAAACACCATATATTTT. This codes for CASSTGSGNTIYF.

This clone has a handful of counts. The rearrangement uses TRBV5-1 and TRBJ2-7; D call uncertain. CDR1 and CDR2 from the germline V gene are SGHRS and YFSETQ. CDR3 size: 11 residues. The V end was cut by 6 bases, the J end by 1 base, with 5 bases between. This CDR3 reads CASTNSYEQYF. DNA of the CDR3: TGCGCCAGCACCAATTCCTACGAGCAGTACTTC.

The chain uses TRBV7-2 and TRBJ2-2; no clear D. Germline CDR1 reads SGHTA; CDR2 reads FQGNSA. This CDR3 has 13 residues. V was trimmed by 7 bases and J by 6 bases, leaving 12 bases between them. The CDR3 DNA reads TGTGCCAGCAACCTGGGCTCGTCCGGGGAGCTGTTTTTT. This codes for CASNLGSSGELFF.

The CDR3 loop reads CASSESGGINEKLFF. The CDR3 DNA is TGCGCCAGCAGTGAGTCGGGCGGGATTAATGAAAAACTGTTTTTT. The chain combines TRBV10-2 with TRBJ1-4, with D unresolved. The V end was cut by 0 bases, the J end by 4 bases, with 9 bases between. The CDR3 consists of 15 residues. Germline V gives CDR1 WSHSY, CDR2 SAAADI.

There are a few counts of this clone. This CDR3 is CASGTANTEAFF. CDR3 sequence (DNA): TGTGCCAGCGGGACAGCGAACACTGAAGCTTTCTTT. This sequence joins TRBV27 and TRBJ1-1; 7 bases are a match to TRBD1. From germline, CDR1 is MNHEY and CDR2 SMNVEV (reference sequence). The CDR3 has 12 amino acids. Trimming cost V 8 bases and J 1 base; bases outside gene matches: 1.

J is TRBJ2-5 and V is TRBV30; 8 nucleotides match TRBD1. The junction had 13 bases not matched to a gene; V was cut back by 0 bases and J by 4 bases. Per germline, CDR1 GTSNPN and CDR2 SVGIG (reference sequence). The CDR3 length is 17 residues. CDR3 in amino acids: CAWSVMTGALIGETQYF. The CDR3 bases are TGTGCCTGGAGTGTGATGACAGGGGCTTTGATAGGAGAGACCCAGTACTTC.

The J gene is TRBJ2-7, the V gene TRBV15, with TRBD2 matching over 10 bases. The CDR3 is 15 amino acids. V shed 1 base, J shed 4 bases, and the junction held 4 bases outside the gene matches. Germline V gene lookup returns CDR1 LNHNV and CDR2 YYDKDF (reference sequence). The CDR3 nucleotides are TGTGCCACCAGCAGAGTACTAGCGGGATCTTACGAGCAGTACTTC. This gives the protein CATSRVLAGSYEQYF.

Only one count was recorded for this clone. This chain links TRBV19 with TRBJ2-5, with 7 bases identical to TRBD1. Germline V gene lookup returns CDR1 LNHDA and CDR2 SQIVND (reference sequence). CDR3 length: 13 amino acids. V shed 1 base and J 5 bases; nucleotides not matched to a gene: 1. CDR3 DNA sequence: TGTGCCAGTAGTATAGGCAGGGGGGAGACCCAGTACTTC. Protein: CASSIGRGETQYF.

The CDR3 DNA sequence: TGTGCCAGTTTACGGGGGACAGGGGGCACTGAAGCTTTCTTT. Translating it yields CASLRGTGGTEAFF. The chain has TRBV6-6 and TRBJ1-1; 11 bases match TRBD1. The CDR3 consists of 14 residues. Germline V gene sequence: CDR1 MNHNY, CDR2 SVGAGI (reference sequence). The trim removed 9 bases at V and 4 bases at J, leaving 7 bases unmatched.

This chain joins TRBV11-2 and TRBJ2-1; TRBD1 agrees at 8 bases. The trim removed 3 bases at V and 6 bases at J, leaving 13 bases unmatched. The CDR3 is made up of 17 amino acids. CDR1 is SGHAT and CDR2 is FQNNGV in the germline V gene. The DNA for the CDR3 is TGTGCCAGCAGCTTCTCACCCGGGACAGGCGAGATCAATGAGCAGTTCTTC. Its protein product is CASSFSPGTGEINEQFF.

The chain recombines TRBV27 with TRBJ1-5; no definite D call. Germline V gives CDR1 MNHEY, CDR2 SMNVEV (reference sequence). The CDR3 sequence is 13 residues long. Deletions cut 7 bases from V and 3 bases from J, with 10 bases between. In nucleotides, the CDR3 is TGTGCCAGCACCTTTCGGGACAATCAGCCCCAGCATTTT. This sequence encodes CASTFRDNQPQHF.

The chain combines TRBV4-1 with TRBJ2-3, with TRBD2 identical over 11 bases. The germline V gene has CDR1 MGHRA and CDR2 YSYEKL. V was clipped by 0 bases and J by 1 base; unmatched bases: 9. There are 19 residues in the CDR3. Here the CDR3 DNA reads TGCGCCAGCAGCCAAGATCTGGAGGGACTAGCGGTGCGCACAGATACGCAGTATTTT. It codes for CASSQDLEGLAVRTDTQYF.

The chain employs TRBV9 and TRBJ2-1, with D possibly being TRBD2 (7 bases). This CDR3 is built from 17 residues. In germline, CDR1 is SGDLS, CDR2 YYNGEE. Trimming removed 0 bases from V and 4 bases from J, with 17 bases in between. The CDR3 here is CASSVGARGGAYNEQFF. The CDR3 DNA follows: TGTGCCAGCAGCGTAGGGGCTCGCGGGGGCGCTTACAATGAGCAGTTCTTC. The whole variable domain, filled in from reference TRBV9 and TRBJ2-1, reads DSGVTQTPKHLITATGQRVTLRCSPRSGDLSVYWYQQSLDQGLQFLIQYYNGEERAKGNILERFSAQQFPDLHSELNLSSLELGDSALYFCASSVGARGGAYNEQFFGPGTRLTVL.

The CDR3 region has the DNA TGTGCCAGTAGTAGTCCCGGGAGATTATCTGGGGCCAACGTCCTGACTTTC. It encodes CASSSPGRLSGANVLTF. The chain couples TRBV19 to TRBJ2-6; D is possibly TRBD2 (6 bases). This CDR3 has 17 residues. From germline, CDR1 is LNHDA and CDR2 SQIVND (reference sequence). The V end lost 4 bases, the J end lost 1 base, and 14 bases lay between the germline ends.